Listed below are T cell receptor beta chains from one sample, sequenced in a study of shared clonotypes between healthy human individuals. Produced via immunoSEQ multiplex PCR; TCRdb's table is partial and in-frame only. The sample holds millions of clones, 85% to 95% seen once. The sample was naive CD4+ T cells sorted from blood. The receptors were gathered from a man younger than 35 in good health. Each CDR3 is given with its conserved first and last residue. A D gene is named only where the DNA matches it firmly. Rows may omit the clone size; those that give it use once, few, many or a size class.

DNA	CDR3	size	J	V	D
TGCGCCAGCAGATACGGGACAGACTACGAGCAGTACTTC	CASRYGTDYEQYF	-	TRBJ2-7	TRBV10-2	TRBD1
TGTGCCAGCTCACCGTACGATACAGATACGCAGTATTTT	CASSPYDTDTQYF	-	TRBJ2-3	TRBV18	-
TGTGCCAGCAGCTTGGACAGGGGGCAGATTGATGGCAATCAGCCCCAGCATTTT	CASSLDRGQIDGNQPQHF	-	TRBJ1-5	TRBV5-4	TRBD1
TGTGCCAGCAGCGTAGCTACGGGACAGGGGCCCTACGAGCAGTACTTC	CASSVATGQGPYEQYF	-	TRBJ2-7	TRBV9	TRBD1
TGTGCCTGCGGGACAGCTTCAAACACTGAAGCTTTCTTT	CACGTASNTEAFF	few	TRBJ1-1	TRBV30	TRBD1
TGTGCCAGCAGCTCCTTTTGGCAGGGGTCTGGCTACACCTTC	CASSSFWQGSGYTF	-	TRBJ1-2	TRBV7-2	-
TGTGCCATCAGTGAGTCGGTGATAGCGGGATACGAGCAGTACTTC	CAISESVIAGYEQYF	-	TRBJ2-7	TRBV10-3	TRBD2
TGTGCCACCCCGAGGCGGCTAGCGGGAGAAGATACGCAGTATTTT	CATPRRLAGEDTQYF	-	TRBJ2-3	TRBV6-9	TRBD2
TGTGCCTCGGGACCGGGCCGTTCGTATGAGCAGTTCTTC	CASGPGRSYEQFF	once	TRBJ2-1	TRBV10-3	-
TGTGCCAGCAGCGTATGGGGGGGAAATCAGCCCCAGCATTTT	CASSVWGGNQPQHF	-	TRBJ1-5	TRBV9	-
TGTGCCAGCAGCACTGGGACGGAACTAAATTCACCCCTCCACTTT	CASSTGTELNSPLHF	-	TRBJ1-6	TRBV5-5	-
TGTGCCTGGAGTGCGAAGGCTTGGGGCACTGAAGCTTTCTTT	CAWSAKAWGTEAFF	-	TRBJ1-1	TRBV30	-
TGCGCCAGCAGCTTGTGGACAGGGCTCCACAATGAGCAGTTCTTC	CASSLWTGLHNEQFF	-	TRBJ2-1	TRBV5-1	TRBD1
TGTGCCTCCCAGGGGCCAGGTTTCAACGAGCAGTACTTC	CASQGPGFNEQYF	-	TRBJ2-7	TRBV30	-
TGCGCCAGCAGCCAGGAGTTTGAGCAGTACTTC	CASSQEFEQYF	-	TRBJ2-7	TRBV4-1	-
TGTGCCAGCAGTTTAAACTTCAGGGAATACAATGAGCAGTTCTTC	CASSLNFREYNEQFF	-	TRBJ2-1	TRBV28	-
TGCGCCAGCAGCCCGGGACTTACTGGGGAAAACATTCAGTACTTC	CASSPGLTGENIQYF	once	TRBJ2-4	TRBV5-1	-
TGTGCCAGCAGCCTATACAACGGTCCATCTACTAGCACAGATACGCAGTATTTT	CASSLYNGPSTSTDTQYF	-	TRBJ2-3	TRBV7-2	-
TGTGCCAGCAGCGGAGGACACCTCTATAATTCACCCCTCCACTTT	CASSGGHLYNSPLHF	-	TRBJ1-6	TRBV9	-
TGTGCCTGGAGTGATAGGGGGCAATCTGGAAACACCATATATTTT	CAWSDRGQSGNTIYF	-	TRBJ1-3	TRBV30	TRBD1
TGTGCCAGCAGTTCCCCCGTAGGGGGCGAGCAGTACTTC	CASSSPVGGEQYF	-	TRBJ2-7	TRBV27	-
TGTGCCAGCAGTTTATGGCAGCTTCGACCCAACTACAATGAGCAGTTCTTC	CASSLWQLRPNYNEQFF	-	TRBJ2-1	TRBV28	-
TGTGCCAGCAGTTTTAAAGGCGGAAAACTGTTTTTT	CASSFKGGKLFF	-	TRBJ1-4	TRBV28	-
TGTGCAAGTCGCTTACCGGGACTAGCGGGAGTAGCTGAGACCCAGTACTTC	CASRLPGLAGVAETQYF	-	TRBJ2-5	TRBV12-2	-
TGTGCCAGCACATCTCAGGGGGTAGCGTACAATGAGCAGTTCTTC	CASTSQGVAYNEQFF	-	TRBJ2-1	TRBV28	TRBD1
TGCGCCAGCAGTGAAGGACAGGGGGCTCGAGTCGGGGAGCTGTTTTTT	CASSEGQGARVGELFF	once	TRBJ2-2	TRBV5-1	TRBD1
TGTGCCAGTAAGGCGAGTGCCAGCGCAGATACGCAGTATTTT	CASKASASADTQYF	-	TRBJ2-3	TRBV19	-
TGTGCCACCAGCAAGGAATTACGGGCGAGCTCTGGAAACACCATATATTTT	CATSKELRASSGNTIYF	-	TRBJ1-3	TRBV15	-
TGTGCCAGCAGCGCCCGGCGGGGGGGACAAATTGGAAACACCATATATTTT	CASSARRGGQIGNTIYF	-	TRBJ1-3	TRBV11-2	-